The rows below give T cell receptor beta chains drawn from one sample of a study of T cell responses to AZD1222 COVID-19 vaccine. The table came from immunoSEQ multiplex PCR; TCRdb's copy has only in-frame clones and leaves some out. The top ten clones hold less than 55% of a sample with more than 30,000 clones, approximately 90% of them seen once. Sample: peripheral blood, taken on day 0 of AZD1222 vaccination. The receptors derive from an adult in good health. Both conserved end residues are part of each CDR3. Each record gives: CDR3 protein, V gene.

CDR3aa: CASSQVGRRATEAFF; v_gene: TRBV4-3
CDR3aa: CSAWPAWRFF; v_gene: TRBV29-1
CDR3aa: CASRPRVWELFF; v_gene: TRBV5-8
CDR3aa: CASSRDTEAGYGYTF; v_gene: TRBV6-4
CDR3aa: CASSQMPGTEAFF; v_gene: TRBV6-5
CDR3aa: CASSSSGNQPNTEAFF; v_gene: TRBV5-1
CDR3aa: CASSLAGGPGIQYF; v_gene: TRBV7-2
CDR3aa: CAISEGESQHF; v_gene: TRBV10-3
CDR3aa: CASSQDTEPYGYTF; v_gene: TRBV14
CDR3aa: CAWGVAKNIQYF; v_gene: TRBV30
CDR3aa: CASSFGRGPTEAFF; v_gene: TRBV13
CDR3aa: CASSQGPSGNTIYF; v_gene: TRBV4-1
CDR3aa: CASSSRVNSGANVLTF; v_gene: TRBV6-5
CDR3aa: CASSSRQGSTNTEAFF; v_gene: TRBV11-3
CDR3aa: CASSVGDLGPQHF; v_gene: TRBV7-9
CDR3aa: CASSYPGTSGDTQYF; v_gene: TRBV6-2/TRBV6-3
CDR3aa: CASRLDGGGYNEQFF; v_gene: TRBV7-2
CDR3aa: CASSVESVAGGLGDTQYF; v_gene: TRBV9
CDR3aa: CASSESRIWGYTF; v_gene: TRBV6-1
CDR3aa: CASSPQGLSNQPQHF; v_gene: TRBV9
CDR3aa: CASSRTGDYTGELFF; v_gene: TRBV5-1
CDR3aa: CASSPRTGAVSETQYF; v_gene: TRBV7-2
CDR3aa: CASSQDATANTEAFF; v_gene: TRBV4-3
CDR3aa: CASSQEGPGNTDTQYF; v_gene: TRBV4-1
CDR3aa: CAWRHTYEQYF; v_gene: TRBV30
CDR3aa: CASSWELSGETQYF; v_gene: TRBV5-1
CDR3aa: CASSPRLEKLFF; v_gene: TRBV19
CDR3aa: CASSLVVGIEKLFF; v_gene: TRBV7-2
CDR3aa: CASSPLAGAREQYF; v_gene: TRBV3-1/TRBV3-2
CDR3aa: CASSPKIVGTTNEKLFF; v_gene: TRBV18
CDR3aa: CASSLVGSGGVPYEQYF; v_gene: TRBV5-1
CDR3aa: CASSQDPSNYGYTF; v_gene: TRBV14
CDR3aa: CASNLQGGTEAFF; v_gene: TRBV6-5
CDR3aa: CASSSRAGELFF; v_gene: TRBV6-5
CDR3aa: CASTWGANTIYF; v_gene: TRBV30
CDR3aa: CASSSAGTTQETQYF; v_gene: TRBV3-1/TRBV3-2
CDR3aa: CASRRSALNEKLFF; v_gene: TRBV7-9
CDR3aa: CASRREGGNTEAFF; v_gene: TRBV5-6
CDR3aa: CASSSRRLASYEQYF; v_gene: TRBV7-8